The text below deals with one T cell receptor (beta chain). Its antigen is currently unknown. These data are taken from a study of cytomegalovirus exposure and HLA in healthy donors. PCR was performed using 60 Vbeta and 13 Jbeta primers. The data were produced by immunoSEQ multiplex PCR, yet TCRdb's version contains in-frame clones alone and is incomplete. This sample has more than 85,000 clones, with more than 80% found just once. Study-wide results and caveats: Common viral pathogens (according to a later analysis) appeared linked to several of the most significant clusters.

This receptor was obtained from a man in his late teens or twenties in good health and CMV-seronegative. What was sequenced was PBMCs.

The CDR3 here is CASSPGQNYGYTF. The CDR3 nucleotides are TGTGCCAGCAGTCCGGGACAAAACTATGGCTACACCTTC. This sequence joins TRBV7-3 and TRBJ1-2, with D possibly TRBD1 on 6 matching bases. This CDR3 is built from 13 residues. V was clipped by 6 bases and J by 2 bases, with 10 bases between them. The V gene's germline CDR1 is SGHTA and CDR2 FQGTGA.